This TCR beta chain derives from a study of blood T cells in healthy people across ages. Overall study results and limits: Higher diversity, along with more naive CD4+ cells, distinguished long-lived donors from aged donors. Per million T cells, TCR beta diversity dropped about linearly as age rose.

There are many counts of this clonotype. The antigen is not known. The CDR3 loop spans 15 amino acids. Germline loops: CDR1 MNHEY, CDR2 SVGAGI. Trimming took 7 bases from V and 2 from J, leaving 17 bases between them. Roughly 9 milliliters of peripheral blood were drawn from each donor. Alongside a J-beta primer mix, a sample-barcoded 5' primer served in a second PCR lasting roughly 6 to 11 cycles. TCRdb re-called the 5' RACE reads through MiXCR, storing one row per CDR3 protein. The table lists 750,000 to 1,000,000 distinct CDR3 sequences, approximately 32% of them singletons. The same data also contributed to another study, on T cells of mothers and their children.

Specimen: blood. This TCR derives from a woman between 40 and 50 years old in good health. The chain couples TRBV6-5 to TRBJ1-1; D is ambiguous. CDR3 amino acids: CASTPRVTLNTEAFF. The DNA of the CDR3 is TGTGCCAGCACCCCACGAGTGACGTTAAACACTGAAGCTTTCTTT.